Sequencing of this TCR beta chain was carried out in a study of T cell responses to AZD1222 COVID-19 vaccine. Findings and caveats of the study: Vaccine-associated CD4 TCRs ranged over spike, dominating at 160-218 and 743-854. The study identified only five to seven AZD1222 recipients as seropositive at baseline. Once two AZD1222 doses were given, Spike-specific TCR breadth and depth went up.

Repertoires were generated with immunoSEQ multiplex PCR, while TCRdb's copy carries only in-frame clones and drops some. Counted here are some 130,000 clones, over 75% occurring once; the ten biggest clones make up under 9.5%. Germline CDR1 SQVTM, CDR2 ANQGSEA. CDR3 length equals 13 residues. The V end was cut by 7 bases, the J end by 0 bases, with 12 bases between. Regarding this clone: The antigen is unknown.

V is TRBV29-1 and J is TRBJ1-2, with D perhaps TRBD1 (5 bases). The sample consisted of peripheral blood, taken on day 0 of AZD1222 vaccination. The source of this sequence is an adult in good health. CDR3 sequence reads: CSALTDPNYGYTF. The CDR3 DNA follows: TGCAGCGCCTTGACAGACCCTAACTATGGCTACACCTTC.